A selection of T cell receptor beta chains follows, all from one sample in a study of T cells in Graves' hyperthyroidism and ophthalmopathy. TCRdb re-called the multiplex PCR reads through MiXCR, storing one row per CDR3 protein. Of under 500,000 distinct CDR3 sequences listed, about 14% are singletons. The sequenced sample was blood. These TCRs come from a man in his fifties or sixties with Graves' ophthalmopathy. The CDR3 runs from the conserved cysteine through the conserved F or W. Each record gives: clone size, D gene, J gene, V gene, CDR3 protein, CDR3 DNA. The D gene is left open where the match is weak. The size entry is marked missing in some rows and otherwise reads once, few, many or a size class.

many	-	TRBJ1-5	TRBV3-1	CASSHQGSNQPQHF	TGTGCCAGCAGCCACCAGGGGAGCAATCAGCCCCAGCATTTT
many	-	TRBJ2-5	TRBV10-3	CATLDGGAGETQYF	TGTGCCACCCTCGATGGGGGGGCTGGGGAGACCCAGTACTTC
-	-	TRBJ2-7	TRBV2	CASMDFTYEQYF	TGTGCCAGCATGGACTTTACCTACGAGCAGTACTTC
few	-	TRBJ1-3	TRBV18	CASSPVGTAIASGNTIYF	TGTGCCAGCTCACCTGTGGGGACTGCAATCGCATCGGGAAACACCATATATTTT
many	-	TRBJ1-6	TRBV11-2	CASGQSSYNSPLHF	TGTGCCAGCGGACAGAGCTCCTATAATTCACCCCTCCACTTT
many	-	TRBJ2-1	TRBV11-2	CASRRPTGVGYNEQFF	TGTGCCAGCAGAAGGCCGACGGGAGTAGGCTACAATGAGCAGTTCTTC
-	-	TRBJ2-6	TRBV20-1	CSARSGSGANVLTF	TGCAGTGCCAGAAGCGGCTCTGGGGCCAACGTCCTGACTTTC
many	-	TRBJ2-4	TRBV18	CASSPSQGISIQYF	TGTGCCAGCTCACCGTCGCAGGGTATATCCATTCAGTACTTC
many	-	TRBJ2-3	TRBV7-8	CASSHDERGLSTDTQYF	TGTGCCAGCAGCCACGACGAGAGAGGGCTTAGCACAGATACGCAGTATTTT
many	TRBD2	TRBJ2-1	TRBV7-9	CASPGASGFSYNEQFF	TGTGCCTCGCCGGGAGCTAGCGGATTCTCCTACAATGAGCAGTTCTTC
many	-	TRBJ1-1	TRBV30	CAWSSRGGTEAFF	TGTGCCTGGAGTTCGAGGGGTGGGACTGAAGCTTTCTTT
-	-	TRBJ2-1	TRBV18	CASSPGQNNERFF	TGTGCCAGCTCACCCGGACAGAACAATGAGCGGTTCTTC
-	TRBD2	TRBJ2-3	TRBV3-1	CASSPGLAQDTDTQYF	TGTGCCAGCAGCCCGGGACTAGCGCAAGACACAGATACGCAGTATTTT
-	-	TRBJ2-5	TRBV20-1	CSAPTWVGETQYF	TGCAGTGCTCCTACCTGGGTCGGGGAGACCCAGTACTTC
many	TRBD2	TRBJ2-2	TRBV7-3	CASSLTSLAGGELFF	TGTGCCAGCAGCTTAACGTCCCTAGCGGGCGGGGAGCTGTTTTTT
many	TRBD2	TRBJ2-3	TRBV30	CAVKGAASGRTQYF	TGTGCCGTCAAAGGCGCCGCAAGCGGGAGGACGCAGTATTTT
-	TRBD2	TRBJ2-5	TRBV19	CASSIGASGRAKETQYF	TGTGCCAGTAGTATCGGCGCTAGCGGGAGGGCCAAGGAGACCCAGTACTTC
many	TRBD1	TRBJ1-2	TRBV28	CASSLWGQGSNYGYTF	TGTGCCAGCAGTTTATGGGGACAGGGATCTAACTATGGCTACACCTTC
many	TRBD1	TRBJ2-7	TRBV29-1	CSVGDRGQTEQYF	TGCAGCGTGGGGGACAGGGGGCAAACCGAGCAGTACTTC
many	-	TRBJ2-5	TRBV20-1	CSASGNAAGQETQYF	TGCAGTGCTAGCGGAAATGCTGCGGGCCAAGAGACCCAGTACTTC
many	-	TRBJ2-7	TRBV11-2	CASSLDWTSYEQYF	TGTGCCAGCAGCTTAGACTGGACAAGCTACGAGCAGTACTTC
-	-	TRBJ2-3	TRBV9	CASSVSTDFSDTQYF	TGTGCCAGCAGCGTATCCACAGATTTTAGCGATACGCAGTATTTT
many	-	TRBJ1-2	TRBV27	CASSISLGDKNYGYTF	TGTGCCAGCAGTATCTCGTTGGGGGACAAGAACTATGGCTACACCTTC
many	-	TRBJ2-5	TRBV12-3/TRBV12-4	CASTRGMVEETQYF	TGTGCCAGCACCCGGGGGATGGTGGAAGAGACCCAGTACTTC
many	TRBD1	TRBJ1-5	TRBV5-8	CASRPEGGGAGQPQHF	TGTGCCAGCAGACCGGAGGGAGGGGGCGCCGGTCAGCCCCAGCATTTT
many	TRBD2	TRBJ2-7	TRBV3-1	CASSRGTSAAYEQYF	TGTGCCAGCAGTCGAGGGACTAGCGCGGCCTACGAGCAGTACTTC
many	-	TRBJ1-1	TRBV18	CASSAKQENTEAFF	TGTGCCAGCTCAGCGAAACAGGAGAACACTGAAGCTTTCTTT
many	TRBD2	TRBJ2-1	TRBV2	CASSLGLAVGVGDEQFF	TGTGCCAGCAGTTTAGGACTAGCGGTCGGAGTGGGGGATGAGCAGTTCTTC
many	-	TRBJ1-6	TRBV3-1	CASSPGISAYNSPLHF	TGTGCCAGCAGCCCGGGTATTTCCGCTTATAATTCACCCCTCCACTTT
few	TRBD1	TRBJ1-4	TRBV29-1	CSAEARDRGTTNEKLFF	TGCAGCGCCGAGGCCCGGGACAGGGGCACAACTAATGAAAAACTGTTTTTT
many	TRBD2	TRBJ2-3	TRBV5-1	CASQASGREGTDTQYF	TGCGCCAGCCAAGCTAGCGGGAGGGAGGGCACAGATACGCAGTATTTT
few	TRBD2	TRBJ2-2	TRBV19	CASLSSGNTGELFF	TGTGCCAGTTTGTCTAGCGGGAACACCGGGGAGCTGTTTTTT
-	-	TRBJ1-2	TRBV14	CASSQVANYGYTF	TGTGCCAGCAGCCAAGTGGCTAACTATGGCTACACCTTC
-	-	TRBJ1-1	TRBV19	CASRTTLGFAEAFF	TGTGCCAGTAGGACGACGTTGGGATTCGCTGAAGCTTTCTTT
-	-	TRBJ2-1	TRBV28	CASSFRVPYNEQFF	TGTGCCAGCAGTTTCCGGGTCCCCTACAATGAGCAGTTCTTC
many	-	TRBJ2-7	TRBV20-1	CSARGEWASQYEQYF	TGCAGTGCTAGAGGCGAGTGGGCTAGTCAGTACGAGCAGTACTTC
once	-	TRBJ1-5	TRBV2	CASSVEGNQPQHF	TGTGCCAGCAGTGTCGAGGGAAATCAGCCCCAGCATTTT
many	-	TRBJ2-7	TRBV6-1	CASSEGPGIYEQYF	TGTGCCAGCAGTGAAGGGCCAGGGATCTACGAGCAGTACTTC
-	TRBD2	TRBJ2-3	TRBV7-9	CASSPRLAGVPGTQYF	TGTGCCAGCAGCCCTCGACTAGCGGGAGTCCCGGGTACGCAGTATTTT
many	-	TRBJ2-7	TRBV3-1	CASSHLGSDEQYF	TGTGCCAGCAGCCATCTGGGGTCGGACGAGCAGTACTTC
many	TRBD1	TRBJ1-1	TRBV5-1	CASSRGTGANTEAFF	TGCGCCAGCAGCAGAGGGACAGGGGCCAACACTGAAGCTTTCTTT
-	-	TRBJ1-5	TRBV7-9	CASSLDRDNQPQHF	TGTGCCAGCAGCTTAGACAGGGACAACCAGCCCCAGCATTTT